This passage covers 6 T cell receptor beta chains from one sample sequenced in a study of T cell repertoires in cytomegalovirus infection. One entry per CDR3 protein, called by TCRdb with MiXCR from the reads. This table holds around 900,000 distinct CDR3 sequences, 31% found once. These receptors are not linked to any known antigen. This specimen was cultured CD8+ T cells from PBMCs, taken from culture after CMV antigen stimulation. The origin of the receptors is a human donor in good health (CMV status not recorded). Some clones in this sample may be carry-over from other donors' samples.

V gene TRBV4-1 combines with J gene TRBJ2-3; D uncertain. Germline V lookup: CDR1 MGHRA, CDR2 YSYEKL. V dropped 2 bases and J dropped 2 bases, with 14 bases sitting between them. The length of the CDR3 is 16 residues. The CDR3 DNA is TGCGCCAGCAGCCAAAGTGGCGGCTCCTCCACAGATACGCAGTATTTT. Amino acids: CASSQSGGSSTDTQYF.

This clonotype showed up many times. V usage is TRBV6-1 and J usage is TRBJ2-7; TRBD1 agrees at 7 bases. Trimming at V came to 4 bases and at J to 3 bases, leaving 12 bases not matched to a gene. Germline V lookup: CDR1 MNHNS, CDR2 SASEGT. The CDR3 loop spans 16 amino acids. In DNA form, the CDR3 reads TGTGCCAGCAGTGGTTCCTCCGGGACAGACCTCTACGAGCAGTACTTC. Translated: CASSGSSGTDLYEQYF.

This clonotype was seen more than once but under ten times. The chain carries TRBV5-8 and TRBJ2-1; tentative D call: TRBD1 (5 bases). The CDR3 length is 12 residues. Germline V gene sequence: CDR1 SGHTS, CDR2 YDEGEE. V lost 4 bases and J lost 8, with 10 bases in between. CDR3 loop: CASSQGWDEQFF. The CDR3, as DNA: TGTGCCAGCAGCCAGGGTTGGGATGAGCAGTTCTTC.

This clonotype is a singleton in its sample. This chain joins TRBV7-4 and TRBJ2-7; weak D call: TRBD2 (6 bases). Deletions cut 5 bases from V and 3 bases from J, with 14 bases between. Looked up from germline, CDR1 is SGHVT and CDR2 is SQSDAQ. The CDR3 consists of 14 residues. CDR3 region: CASSLPTRDYEQYF. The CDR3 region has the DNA TGTGCCAGCAGCCTGCCGACGCGGGACTACGAGCAGTACTTC. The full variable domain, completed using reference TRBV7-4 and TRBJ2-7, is GAGVSQSPRYKVAKRGRDVALRCDSISGHVTLYWYRQTLGQGSEVLTYSQSDAQRDKSGRPSGRFSAERPERSVSTLKIQRTEQGDSAVYLCASSLPTRDYEQYFGPGTRLTVT.

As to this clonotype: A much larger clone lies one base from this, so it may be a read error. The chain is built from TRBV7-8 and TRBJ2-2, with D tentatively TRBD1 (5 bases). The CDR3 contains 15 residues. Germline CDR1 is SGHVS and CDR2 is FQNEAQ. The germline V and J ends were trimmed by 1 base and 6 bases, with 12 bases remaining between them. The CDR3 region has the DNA TGTGCCAGCAGCTTAGGGACAACTAACCCCGGGGAGCTGTTTTTT. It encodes CASSLGTTNPGELFF. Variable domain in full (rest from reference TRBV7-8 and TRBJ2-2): GAGVSQSPRYKVAKRGQDVALRCDPISGHVSLFWYQQALGQGPEFLTYFQNEAQLDKSGLPSDRFFAERPEGSVSTLKIQRTQQEDSAVYLCASSLGTTNPGELFFGEGSRLTVL.

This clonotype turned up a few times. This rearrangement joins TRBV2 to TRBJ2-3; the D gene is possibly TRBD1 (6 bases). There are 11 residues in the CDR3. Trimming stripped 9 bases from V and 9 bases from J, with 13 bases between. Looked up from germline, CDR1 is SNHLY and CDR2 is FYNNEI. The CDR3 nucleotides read TGTGCCAGTAAGGACAGATGGACGCAGTATTTT. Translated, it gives CASKDRWTQYF. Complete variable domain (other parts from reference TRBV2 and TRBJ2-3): EPEVTQTPSHQVTQMGQEVILRCVPISNHLYFYWYRQILGQKVEFLVSFYNNEISEKSEIFDDQFSVERPDGSNFTLKIRSTKLEDSAMYFCASKDRWTQYFGPGTRLTVL.